The 19 T cell receptor beta chains below all came from one sample that was sequenced in a study of blood T cell repertoires in COVID-19. The method was immunoSEQ multiplex PCR; TCRdb's version includes in-frame clones alone and lacks a portion of them. This sample carries under 200,000 clones, more than 70% of them seen once, and the ten largest clones take 3.6%. The sequenced material came from PBMCs or T cells enriched from blood (not recorded which). The source is a woman between 50 and 59 years old in a cohort exposed to, infected with or recovered from COVID-19 (not recorded which).

J is TRBJ2-2 and V is TRBV5-1, with D uncertain. The V end was cut by 0 bases, the J end by 1 base, with 4 bases between. Germline CDR1 is SGHRS and CDR2 is YFSETQ. The CDR3 loop spans 14 amino acids. CDR3: CASSLGLNTGELFF. CDR3 nucleotides: TGCGCCAGCAGCTTGGGGCTGAACACCGGGGAGCTGTTTTTT. Together with reference TRBV5-1 and TRBJ2-2, the CDR3 gives the full variable domain: KAGVTQTPRYLIKTRGQQVTLSCSPISGHRSVSWYQQTPGQGLQFLFEYFSETQRNKGNFPGRFSGRQFSNSRSEMNVSTLELGDSALYLCASSLGLNTGELFFGEGSRLTVL.

This clone has only a few counts. The chain recombines TRBV19 with TRBJ1-1, with D maybe TRBD1 (6 bases). The V gene lost 3 bases and the J gene lost 7 bases, with 12 bases spanning the gap. The CDR3 sequence is 13 residues long. Germline assignment: CDR1 LNHDA and CDR2 SQIVND (reference sequence). In DNA, the CDR3 is TGTGCCAGTAGTATGAGCAGGGGTAATGAAGCTTTCTTT. Translated, it gives CASSMSRGNEAFF.

The chain uses TRBV19 and TRBJ2-1, with 10 positions matching TRBD1. Trimming took 2 bases from V and 6 from J; bases not matched to a gene: 7. CDR3 length: 16 amino acids. CDR1 is LNHDA, CDR2 SQIVND, per germline (reference sequence). The CDR3 coding sequence is TGTGCCAGTAGTATAAGTTCGGGGGACAGGGGCAATGAGCAGTTCTTC. Amino acid sequence: CASSISSGDRGNEQFF.

The chain links TRBV11-2 to TRBJ1-1, with 12 bases identical to TRBD1. The V gene end was trimmed by 5 bases and the J gene end by 2 bases; junction bases not matched to a gene: 12. The CDR3 covers 18 residues. Germline CDR1 SGHAT, CDR2 FQNNGV. CDR3 sequence: CASSPLARDRGLNTEAFF. DNA for the CDR3: TGTGCCAGCAGCCCCCTGGCCCGGGACAGGGGGCTCAACACTGAAGCTTTCTTT.

On this clone: One junction end disagrees with the germline gene, perhaps due to a read error. This chain uses TRBV7-7 with TRBJ2-5, with D possibly matching TRBD2 (5 bases). This CDR3 is 16 amino acids long. Looked up from germline, CDR1 is SSHAT and CDR2 is FNYEAQ (reference sequence). The CDR3 DNA is TGTGCTAGCAGCTTAGCGCTCAGTACCTGCTCGGAGACCCAGTACTTC. It translates to CASSLALSTCSETQYF.

V usage is TRBV4-3 and J usage is TRBJ1-2; D gene unclear. The CDR3 length is 15 residues. Germline CDR1 and CDR2: LGHNA and YSLEER. The germline V and J ends were trimmed by 4 bases and 1 base, with 13 bases remaining between them. CDR3 coding DNA: TGCGCCAGCAGCCCCAATCCCGCTATTAACTATGGCTACACCTTC. Translating it yields CASSPNPAINYGYTF.

This chain links TRBV19 with TRBJ2-3; maybe TRBD2 (6 bases). Trimming cost V 7 bases and J 0 bases, with 14 bases left between them. Per germline, CDR1 LNHDA and CDR2 SQIVND (reference sequence). CDR3 length equals 15 residues. Here the CDR3 reads CASKVEGTSTDTQYF. In nucleotides, the CDR3 is TGTGCCAGTAAGGTGGAAGGGACTAGCACAGATACGCAGTATTTT.

The chain employs TRBV28 and TRBJ1-1; D uncertain. CDR3 length equals 16 residues. Germline CDR1 is MDHEN and CDR2 is SYDVKM. With 3 bases removed from V and 1 base from J, the gap between germline ends came to 15 bases. This chain's CDR3 is CASSFTRRRANTEAFF. DNA of the CDR3: TGTGCCAGCAGTTTCACGCGCCGGCGGGCGAACACTGAAGCTTTCTTT. The full variable domain, its missing parts supplied by reference TRBV28 and TRBJ1-1, is DVKVTQSSRYLVKRTGEKVFLECVQDMDHENMFWYRQDPGLGLRLIYFSYDVKMKEKGDIPEGYSVSREKKERFSLILESASTNQTSMYLCASSFTRRRANTEAFFGQGTRLTVV.

This chain connects TRBV4-2 to TRBJ2-2; 9 bases agree with TRBD2. The junction had 5 bases not matched to a gene; V was cut back by 1 base and J by 8 bases. The CDR3 loop spans 15 amino acids. Germline V gene data show CDR1 as LGHNA and CDR2 as YNFKEQ. CDR3 loop: CASSQVLAGEGELFF. The CDR3 DNA sequence: TGTGCCAGCAGCCAAGTATTAGCGGGGGAGGGGGAGCTGTTTTTT.

V is TRBV11-1 and J is TRBJ2-7; 13 bases line up with TRBD2. Per the germline V gene, CDR1 is SGHAT and CDR2 is FQDESV (reference sequence). V was pared by 4 bases and J by 3 bases, with 3 bases of the junction left unmatched. The CDR3 is made up of 15 amino acids. The DNA of the CDR3 is TGTGCCAGCAGCTCCGGACTAGCGGGAGACTACGAGCAGTACTTC. Protein: CASSSGLAGDYEQYF.

The chain joins TRBV5-8 to TRBJ2-7, with D possibly TRBD1 on 5 matching bases. The CDR3 is 14 residues long. Germline V gene data show CDR1 as SGHTS and CDR2 as YDEGEE. V lost 4 bases to trimming and J lost 3 bases, with 14 bases between them. Written as DNA, the CDR3 is TGTGCCAGCAGCATGCCGGACACGATCTACGAGCAGTACTTC. The encoded protein is CASSMPDTIYEQYF.

To note about this clone: The sample carries other DNA sequences with the same CDR3. The chain links TRBV18 to TRBJ1-2; 7 bases fit TRBD1. The CDR3 is 14 residues long. In germline, CDR1 is KGHSH, CDR2 LQKENI. V trimming: 3 bases; J trimming: 1 base; junction bases outside the gene matches: 2. The chain's CDR3 is CASSPTGDNYGYTF. The CDR3 DNA reads TGTGCCAGCTCACCTACAGGGGATAACTATGGCTACACCTTC. Variable domain in full (rest from reference TRBV18 and TRBJ1-2): NAGVMQNPRHLVRRRGQEARLRCSPMKGHSHVYWYRQLPEEGLKFMVYLQKENIIDESGMPKERFSAEFPKEGPSILRIQQVVRGDSAAYFCASSPTGDNYGYTFGSGTRLTVV.

This chain links TRBV6-5 with TRBJ2-5; possibly TRBD2 for D (6 bases). V was clipped by 8 bases and J by 2 bases, with 18 bases between them. Germline CDR1 and CDR2: MNHEY and SVGAGI. The CDR3 is made up of 15 amino acids. CDR3 in amino acids: CASHDPSAVQETQYF. CDR3 nucleotides: TGTGCCAGCCACGATCCTAGCGCAGTACAAGAGACCCAGTACTTC.

The chain is built from TRBV5-8 and TRBJ1-5; D unresolved. The V end was cut by 0 bases, the J end by 4 bases, with 14 bases between. The germline CDR1 and CDR2 sequences are SGHTS and YDEGEE. CDR3 length equals 16 residues. The CDR3 bases are TGTGCCAGCAGCTTGGCCCCGGAGGCTAGAAATCAGCCCCAGCATTTT. Translation gives CASSLAPEARNQPQHF. Together with reference TRBV5-8 and TRBJ1-5, the CDR3 gives the full variable domain: EAGVTQSPTHLIKTRGQQATLRCSPISGHTSVYWYQQALGLGLQFLLWYDEGEERNRGNFPPRFSGRQFPNYSSELNVNALELEDSALYLCASSLAPEARNQPQHFGDGTRLSIL.

This chain connects TRBV28 to TRBJ2-3; tentatively, D is TRBD2 (5 bases). Trimming pared 5 bases from V and 2 bases from J, leaving 17 bases between. CDR1 and CDR2 from the germline V gene are MDHEN and SYDVKM. The CDR3 runs to 16 residues. CDR3 loop: CASSKLSTTFTDTQYF. The CDR3, as DNA: TGTGCCAGCAGTAAACTCTCGACTACTTTCACAGATACGCAGTATTTT.

The gene calls are TRBV5-1 and TRBJ1-4; D unclear. Germline CDR1 SGHRS, CDR2 YFSETQ. V lost 2 bases to trimming and J lost 0 bases, with 8 bases between them. The CDR3 totals 15 residues. The CDR3 reads CASSLHTSTNEKLFF. CDR3 DNA sequence: TGCGCCAGCAGCTTACACACCTCAACTAATGAAAAACTGTTTTTT.

This clone was seen just once. The rearrangement uses TRBV7-2 and TRBJ2-3, with TRBD1 matching 10 bases. J was trimmed by 4 bases and V by 3 bases; bases with no gene match: 4. Germline loops: CDR1 SGHTA, CDR2 FQGNSA. CDR3 length: 15 amino acids. The CDR3 sequence is CASSFDRGQADTQYF. Written as DNA, the CDR3 is TGTGCCAGCAGCTTCGACAGGGGGCAAGCAGATACGCAGTATTTT.

V gene TRBV14 combines with J gene TRBJ2-5, with a tentative D call TRBD1 (6 bases). Trimming removed 0 bases at V and 2 bases at J, with 13 bases between. Germline assignment: CDR1 SGHDN and CDR2 FVKESK. This CDR3 has 16 amino acids. The CDR3 region has the DNA TGTGCCAGCAGCCAAGATCTGGGGACACTACAAGAGACCCAGTACTTC. It is translated as CASSQDLGTLQETQYF.

The CDR3 nucleotides are TGTGCCAGCAGCTTAGTCCCCCCGATGAAGCACACTGAAGCTTTCTTT. This gives the protein CASSLVPPMKHTEAFF. The J gene is TRBJ1-1, the V gene TRBV11-3; D uncertain. The length of the CDR3 is 16 residues. The V and J ends lost 1 base and 3 bases respectively, with 15 bases between them. The germline gives CDR1 SGHNT, CDR2 YENEEA.